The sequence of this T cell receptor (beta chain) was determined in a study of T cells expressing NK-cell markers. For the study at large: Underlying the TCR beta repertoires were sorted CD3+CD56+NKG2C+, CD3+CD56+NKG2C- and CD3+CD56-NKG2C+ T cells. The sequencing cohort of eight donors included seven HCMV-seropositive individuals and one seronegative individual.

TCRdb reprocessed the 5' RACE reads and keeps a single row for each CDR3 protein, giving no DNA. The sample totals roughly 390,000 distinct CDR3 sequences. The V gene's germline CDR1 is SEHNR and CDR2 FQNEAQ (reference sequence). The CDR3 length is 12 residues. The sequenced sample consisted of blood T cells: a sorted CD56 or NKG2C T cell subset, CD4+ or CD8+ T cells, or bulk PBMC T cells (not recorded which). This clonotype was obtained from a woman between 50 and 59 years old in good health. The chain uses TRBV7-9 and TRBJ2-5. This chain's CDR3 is CASSLDSYISHF. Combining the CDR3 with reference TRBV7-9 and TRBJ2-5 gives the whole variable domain DTGVSQNPRHKITKRGQNVTFRCDPISEHNRLYWYRQTLGQGPEFLTYFQNEAQLEKSRLLSDRFSAERPKGSFSTLEIQRTEQGDSAMYLCASSLDSYISHFGPGTRLLVL.